Below are 20 T cell receptor beta chains sequenced from a single sample in a study of cytomegalovirus exposure and HLA in healthy donors (dated by TCRdb to 2016 to 2017). The method behind the library was the immunoSEQ multiplex PCR assay. Entries here come from immuneACCESS through TCRdb and include only in-frame sequences with V and J called. Some clones fail to appear in such tables; in the studies checked, an unresolved V gene covers under half of the shortfall, and the cause of the remainder is unknown. Here the sample has 150,000 to 200,000 clones; 80% to 90% occur a single time. Roughly 13% of the sample rests with the top ten. The source material was PBMCs. The receptors shown here come from a woman in her twenties or thirties in good health and CMV-seropositive.

Concerning this clone: The DNA is omitted, as the CDR3 cannot be located on it reliably, and the CDR3 follows TCRdb's listing. CDR3 in amino acids: CASSYFGSGGGDTQYF. This chain links TRBV6-6 with TRBJ2-3; the table gives TRBD2 as D, unverified against the DNA. Germline CDR1 is MNHNY and CDR2 is SVGAGI (reference sequence). Inclusive of both ends, the CDR3 amounts to 16 amino acids.

The rearrangement joins TRBV11-2 to TRBJ1-2; 8 bases line up with TRBD1. The CDR3 runs to 12 residues. Trimming at V came to 5 bases and at J to 7 bases, leaving 3 bases not matched to a gene. Germline V gene data show CDR1 as SGHAT and CDR2 as FQNNGV. The CDR3 DNA follows: TGTGCCAGCAGCCATGGACAGGGTGGCTACACCTTC. Its protein product is CASSHGQGGYTF.

This chain joins TRBV10-3 and TRBJ2-5, with TRBD2 as a possible D gene (6 bases). V lost 10 bases and J lost 1, with 10 bases in between. The CDR3 loop spans 12 amino acids. Looked up from germline, CDR1 is ENHRY and CDR2 is SYGVKD. The CDR3 bases are TGTGCCACCCGGAGGGGCCAAGAGACCCAGTACTTC. Its protein is CATRRGQETQYF.

About this clone: A read error may be the cause here, since a much bigger clone is one base away. Here the CDR3 reads CASSIDLGGYEQYF. The CDR3, as DNA: TGTGCCAGCAGCATAGATTTAGGGGGCTACGAGCAGTACTTC. The chain has TRBV9 and TRBJ2-7; maybe TRBD1 (6 bases). Per the germline V gene, CDR1 is SGDLS and CDR2 is YYNGEE. CDR3 length: 14 residues. The ends were cut back, 4 bases at V and 3 bases at J, with 14 bases in the middle.

This clone was detected once. The chain joins TRBV15 to TRBJ1-1; D not resolved. The CDR3 has 16 amino acids. With 0 bases removed from V and 5 bases from J, the gap between germline ends came to 16 bases. Germline-derived CDR1 and CDR2 are LNHNV and YYDKDF (reference sequence). CDR3 DNA sequence: TGTGCCACCAGCAGAGATTCGGGCCTAAGCGGAACTGAAGCTTTCTTT. It is translated as CATSRDSGLSGTEAFF.

V gene TRBV7-2 combines with J gene TRBJ2-3; the match to TRBD1 covers 11 bases. The CDR3 consists of 15 residues. Germline CDR1 SGHTA, CDR2 FQGNSA. V gave up 5 bases and J gave up 3 bases; unmatched junction bases: 4. In DNA form, the CDR3 reads TGTGCCAGCAGCCCGCGGGACAGGGGGACAGATACGCAGTATTTT. Residues: CASSPRDRGTDTQYF.

The rearrangement joins TRBV21-1 to TRBJ2-1; the D call TRBD2 from the table was never checked on the DNA. TRBV21-1 is tagged as a pseudogene. This CDR3 has 17 residues. The DNA of the CDR3 is TGTGCCAGCAGCAAAAACGGCGGACTAGCGAGTTACAATGAGCAGTTCTTC. Translated, it gives CASSKNGGLASYNEQFF.

This clone occurred once. The genes are TRBV9 and TRBJ2-7; 7 bases are a match to TRBD1. Germline assignment: CDR1 SGDLS and CDR2 YYNGEE. This CDR3 has 15 residues. Trimming cost V 0 bases and J 6 bases; bases outside gene matches: 9. CDR3 protein: CASSVGTGESGEQYF. In nucleotides, the CDR3 is TGTGCCAGCAGCGTAGGAACAGGGGAGTCGGGCGAGCAGTACTTC.

The J gene is TRBJ2-5, the V gene TRBV7-6; D is perhaps TRBD2 (6 bases). V was cut by 5 bases and J by 4 bases, with 14 bases left in between. Germline values: CDR1 SGHVS, CDR2 FNYEAQ. This CDR3 region has 14 residues. This CDR3 reads CASSPAGGVETQYF. DNA of the CDR3: TGTGCCAGCAGCCCCGCCGGGGGAGTAGAGACCCAGTACTTC.

This rearrangement joins TRBV7-9 to TRBJ1-2; 7 positions agree with TRBD1. The V segment lost 6 bases and the J segment 8 bases; nucleotides outside the gene matches: 9. The CDR3 loop spans 13 amino acids. Germline V CDR1 and CDR2: SEHNR, FQNEAQ (reference sequence). For the CDR3, the DNA is TGTGCCAGCAGTCTCGGACAGGCTCCGGGCTACACCTTC. It is translated as CASSLGQAPGYTF.

The J gene is TRBJ1-2, the V gene TRBV14; 10 bases are shared with TRBD1. Germline V gene sequence: CDR1 SGHDN, CDR2 FVKESK. This CDR3 has 14 residues. With V trimmed by 1 base and J by 7 bases, 3 bases remained unmatched. The CDR3 bases are TGTGCCAGCAGCCAAGTCCGGACAGGGGGTGGCTACACCTTC. Amino acids: CASSQVRTGGGYTF.

The chain joins TRBV27 to TRBJ1-2; D is undetermined. V was clipped by 7 bases and J by 0 bases, with 12 bases between them. Germline V lookup: CDR1 MNHEY, CDR2 SMNVEV (reference sequence). The CDR3 extends over 14 amino acids. The CDR3 here is CASTPQKANYGYTF. In DNA, the CDR3 is TGTGCCAGCACTCCCCAGAAAGCTAACTATGGCTACACCTTC.

The chain has TRBV6-1 and TRBJ2-5; no clear D gene. Trimming shortened V by 2 bases and J by 4 bases, and 11 bases separated the two germline ends. The CDR3 sequence is 14 residues long. Germline V gives CDR1 MNHNS, CDR2 SASEGT. CDR3 sequence reads: CASSEWMTGETQYF. CDR3 coding DNA: TGTGCCAGCAGTGAATGGATGACGGGAGAGACCCAGTACTTC.

The chain is built from TRBV25-1 and TRBJ2-3, with a tentative D call TRBD2 (6 bases). Germline CDR1 and CDR2: MGHDK and SYGVNS. This CDR3 is built from 15 residues. The V and J ends lost 3 bases and 2 bases respectively, with 12 bases between them. The DNA for the CDR3 is TGTGCCAGCAGTGATAGAGCGGGTATCACAGATACGCAGTATTTT. Its protein product is CASSDRAGITDTQYF.

The chain couples TRBV25-1 to TRBJ1-1, with D unresolved. Germline lookup yields CDR1 MGHDK and CDR2 SYGVNS. This CDR3 is 14 amino acids long. V was pared by 1 base and J by 3 bases, with 9 bases between. For the CDR3, the DNA is TGTGCCAGCAGTGAATTCGGTAGTGACACTGAAGCTTTCTTT. Its protein is CASSEFGSDTEAFF.

This chain links TRBV25-1 with TRBJ2-1; weak D call: TRBD2 (5 bases). Deletions cut 4 bases from V and 4 bases from J, with 14 bases between. Germline CDR1 is MGHDK and CDR2 is SYGVNS. This CDR3 region has 15 residues. The CDR3 here is CASSGPPAGYNEQFF. DNA of the CDR3: TGTGCCAGCAGTGGGCCCCCGGCGGGTTACAATGAGCAGTTCTTC.

As concerns this clone: At one end, the junction sequence differs from germline, possibly due to a read error. This chain links TRBV7-7 with TRBJ2-1, with 10 bases aligning to TRBD2. The germline gives CDR1 SSHAT, CDR2 FNYEAQ (reference sequence). CDR3 size: 15 residues. DNA for the CDR3: TGTGCTAGCAGCCGGGGGAGCGGGAGGGGGAATGAGCAGTTCTTC. Translating gives CASSRGSGRGNEQFF.

The chain couples TRBV6-4 to TRBJ1-5; D not certain. V lost 11 bases and J 4 bases, leaving 12 bases between the germline ends. Germline CDR1 MRHNA, CDR2 SNTAGT. The CDR3 totals 12 residues. CDR3 DNA sequence: TGTGCCGGATGTTCGGGGAATCAGCCCCAGCATTTT. Its protein is CAGCSGNQPQHF.

The chain couples TRBV6-1 to TRBJ1-2; D remains ambiguous. In germline, CDR1 is MNHNS, CDR2 SASEGT. With 3 bases removed from V and 3 bases from J, the gap between germline ends came to 11 bases. This CDR3 is 14 amino acids long. The CDR3 is CASSDRGRDYGYTF. The CDR3 DNA reads TGTGCCAGCAGTGATCGAGGGCGGGACTATGGCTACACCTTC.

The chain is built from TRBV4-1 and TRBJ1-2, with no clear D. Trimming cost V 0 bases and J 2 bases, with 10 bases left between them. Germline CDR1 is MGHRA and CDR2 is YSYEKL. This CDR3 spans 15 amino acids. CDR3 region: CASSQENRVNYGYTF. The DNA for the CDR3 is TGCGCCAGCAGCCAAGAAAACAGAGTCAACTATGGCTACACCTTC.